The clone carrying this T cell receptor (beta chain) was seen a handful of times. The antigen is not known. Amplification used 60 Vbeta primers and 13 Jbeta primers. The repertoire was sequenced with immunoSEQ multiplex PCR; TCRdb's copy has only in-frame clones and lacks some. Of about 130,000 clones in the sample, approximately 8.7% were seen once. With 5 bases removed from V and 4 bases from J, the gap between germline ends came to 19 bases. Germline CDR1 is SNHLY and CDR2 is FYNNEI. The CDR3 runs 16 residues. This sample was included in a study of cytomegalovirus exposure and HLA in healthy donors. Notes on the study in general: Judged likely to be a sequencing artifact was a cluster of highly shared sequence variants.

V is TRBV2 and J is TRBJ2-3; maybe TRBD2 (5 bases). The receptor was isolated from a man aged 40-50 years in good health and CMV-seronegative. Sequenced: PBMCs. The CDR3 DNA is TGTGCCAGCAGTAAGAGGGTACAGAGAAGTTCAGATACGCAGTATTTT. Amino acids: CASSKRVQRSSDTQYF.